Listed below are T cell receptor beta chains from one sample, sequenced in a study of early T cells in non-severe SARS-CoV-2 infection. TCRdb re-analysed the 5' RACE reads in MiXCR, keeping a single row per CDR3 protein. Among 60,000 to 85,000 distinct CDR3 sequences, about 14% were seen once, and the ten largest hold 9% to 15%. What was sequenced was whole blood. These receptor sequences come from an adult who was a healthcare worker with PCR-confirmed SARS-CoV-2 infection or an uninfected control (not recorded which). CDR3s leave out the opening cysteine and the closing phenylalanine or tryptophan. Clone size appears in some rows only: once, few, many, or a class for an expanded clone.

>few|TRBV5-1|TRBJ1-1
ASSLVGLEAF
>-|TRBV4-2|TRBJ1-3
ASSQNLQGAGNTIY
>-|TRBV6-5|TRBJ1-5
ASSPRSNQPQH
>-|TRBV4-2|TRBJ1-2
ASSQEDRRHGYT
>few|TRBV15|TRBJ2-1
ATSRDNSGIFNEQF
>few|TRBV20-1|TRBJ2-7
SARSGGGNYREQY
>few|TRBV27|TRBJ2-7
ASSEGGPRIYEQY
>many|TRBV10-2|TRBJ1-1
ASREGNTEAF
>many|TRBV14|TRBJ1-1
ASSPIDSYTEAF
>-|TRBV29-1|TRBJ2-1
SAGLAGGGSYNEQF
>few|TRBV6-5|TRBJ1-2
ASSLRDRGGYT
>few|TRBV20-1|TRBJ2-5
SARDQYSGNLGETQY
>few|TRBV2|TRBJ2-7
ASSNRAYEQY
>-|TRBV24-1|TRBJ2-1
ATSPGLAEGTYNEQF
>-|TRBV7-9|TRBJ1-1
ASSLVQGPTEAF